This record looks at one TCR beta chain sequence and its context. No antigen is known for it. The sample is drawn from a study of lymphopenia after photon versus proton radiotherapy. Method: immunoSEQ multiplex PCR; TCRdb's copy keeps in-frame clones and lacks some. The sample records 68,000 or so clones, roughly 88% being singletons. Study-wide points: Better survival with proton therapy was suggested as possible, not demonstrated. Under photons, naive T cells and diversity fell while effector/memory populations rose. Post-nadir diversity loss with photons came from oligoclonal expansion, particularly CD8+ Temra cells. In patients who died, overall survival fell as post-nadir TCR diversity dropped more.

Germline lookup yields CDR1 SGHRS and CDR2 YFSETQ. The CDR3 is made up of 16 amino acids. The junction had 6 bases not matched to a gene; V was cut back by 5 bases and J by 1 base. Sequencing used peripheral blood, obtained from a patient treated with photon-based radiotherapy. The receptor was derived from an older woman with pancreatic cancer. The chain joins TRBV5-1 to TRBJ2-3; 11 bases map to TRBD2. The CDR3 sequence: CASSTSGRGRTDTQYF. The CDR3 DNA reads as TGCGCCAGCAGTACTAGCGGGAGAGGGCGCACAGATACGCAGTATTTT.